This T cell receptor beta chain appears in the sequencing data of a study of T-cell reconstitution after alpha-beta-depleted transplantation in children listed by TCRdb under 2016. Context from the whole study: Using TCR repertoire profiling, the study followed T-cell immune reconstitution in a quantitative way in children after TCRalphabeta/CD19-depleted allogeneic hematopoietic cell transplantation.

V is reduced by 6 bases and J by 3 bases, leaving a spacing of 18 bases between them. CDR1 MNHEY and CDR2 SMNVEV are derived from the germline V gene (reference sequence). The CDR3 goes from the cysteine to the phenylalanine over 15 residues. The only DNA kept is the CDR3, 45 bases in frame from the first base. The method behind the library was PCR. The sequencer listed for this sample is Illumina HiSeq 2500. TCR libraries were prepared with molecular barcoding, using unique molecular identifiers to normalize TCRbeta repertoire quantification. Using fastp at Q25 and MiXCR, TCRdb reprocessed the public reads and kept productive beta chains. Every distinct CDR3 protein forms one entry, paired with its most common genes and DNA. In this sample the table shows roughly 500,000 distinct CDR3 sequences, around 18% of which occur a single time. The top ten clones comprise 3.3% of the sample. On this clonotype: It has no known antigen specificity. No base-level quality is on record; no much larger clone is a single base apart.

This TCR derives from a human donor who donated a stem cell graft to a child with acute lymphoblastic leukemia. The specimen comprised PBMCs from the stem cell graft donor, sampled from the stem cell graft. The V gene is TRBV27 and the J gene is TRBJ2-7, with TRBD1 perhaps the D gene, on 6 matching bases. The nucleotides are TGTGCCAGCAGCCTAAGGGGGACACAATACTACGAGCAGTACTTC. Protein translation: CASSLRGTQYYEQYF.